These 19 T cell receptor beta chains were sequenced from one sample in a study of control samples from healthy donors and cancer patients. Measured with immunoSEQ multiplex PCR; TCRdb has only the in-frame clones, and not every one. Here the sample spans approximately 150,000 clones, more than 85% being singletons. Sequencing was carried out using blood. The receptors come from a woman aged 25 to 39 in good health.

The V and J genes are TRBV7-9 and TRBJ1-1; D is perhaps TRBD1 (6 bases). The V gene's germline CDR1 is SEHNR and CDR2 FQNEAQ (reference sequence). Between the trimmed V and J ends, which lost 3 bases and 4 bases, there was a span of 9 bases. The CDR3 extends over 13 amino acids. CDR3 coding DNA: TGTGCCAGCAGCTTGTCAGGGGCCACTGAAGCTTTCTTT. Its protein is CASSLSGATEAFF.

CDR3 bases: TGCGCCAGCAGCACGGGACAGTGGGATACGCAGTATTTT. Translating gives CASSTGQWDTQYF. This sequence joins TRBV5-1 and TRBJ2-3, with 7 bases fitting TRBD1. The length of the CDR3 is 13 residues. V shed 4 bases, J shed 6 bases, and the junction held 5 bases outside the gene matches. Germline V gene sequence: CDR1 SGHRS, CDR2 YFSETQ.

The gene calls are TRBV6-5 and TRBJ1-1; D not resolved. CDR1 MNHEY and CDR2 SVGAGI come from the germline V gene. Trimming cost V 5 bases and J 0 bases, with 10 bases left between them. The CDR3 length is 14 residues. CDR3 sequence reads: CASSLRRMNTEAFF. CDR3 sequence (DNA): TGTGCCAGCAGTCTCCGACGGATGAACACTGAAGCTTTCTTT.

This chain joins TRBV7-2 and TRBJ2-7; 10 nucleotides match TRBD2. J gave up 6 bases and V 2 bases, and 13 bases lay outside the gene matches. Germline lookup yields CDR1 SGHTA and CDR2 FQGNSA. This CDR3 is built from 17 residues. CDR3 sequence (DNA): TGTACCAGCAGCTTAAAGATAGGCAGCGGGAGGGCCGGCGAGCAGTACTTC. It specifies CTSSLKIGSGRAGEQYF.

This chain links TRBV5-1 with TRBJ2-3; D possibly corresponds to TRBD2 (6 bases). The V and J ends lost 6 bases and 2 bases respectively, with 10 bases between them. The CDR3 runs to 13 residues. CDR1 is SGHRS and CDR2 is YFSETQ in the germline V gene. The CDR3 DNA follows: TGCGCCAGCAATAGCGGTTCCACAGATACGCAGTATTTT. It yields the protein CASNSGSTDTQYF.

This rearrangement joins TRBV7-2 to TRBJ2-1; D remains unclear. This CDR3 spans 13 amino acids. V shed 5 bases and J shed 7 bases, with 12 bases lying between them. The germline gives CDR1 SGHTA, CDR2 FQGNSA. The CDR3 DNA reads as TGTGCCAGCAGCCCCCCCGCCCATAATGAGCAGTTCTTC. Its protein is CASSPPAHNEQFF.

This clone was seen more than once but under ten times. The chain recombines TRBV7-3 with TRBJ2-7; D tentatively reads TRBD1 or TRBD2 (5 bases each). The CDR3 covers 13 residues. The germline gives CDR1 SGHTA, CDR2 FQGTGA. Between the trimmed V and J ends, which lost 8 bases and 5 bases, there was a span of 16 bases. DNA of the CDR3: TGTGCCAGCGGGCCGGGACCCGACCACGAGCAGTACTTC. This encodes CASGPGPDHEQYF.

This chain connects TRBV7-9 to TRBJ2-7; 8 nucleotides align to TRBD1. Germline CDR1 and CDR2: SEHNR and FQNEAQ (reference sequence). V was pared by 5 bases and J by 0 bases, with 9 bases of the junction left unmatched. CDR3 length: 16 amino acids. The CDR3: CASSPKDRESSYEQYF. The CDR3 bases are TGTGCCAGCAGCCCCAAGGACAGGGAAAGCTCCTACGAGCAGTACTTC.

J is TRBJ1-1 and V is TRBV6-5; D gene ambiguous. The V gene lost 7 bases and the J gene lost 4 bases, with 16 bases spanning the gap. CDR1 and CDR2 (germline): MNHEY, SVGAGI. The CDR3 sequence is 14 residues long. The CDR3 reads CASTLRGLGTEAFF. CDR3 bases: TGTGCCAGCACTCTGCGGGGATTGGGCACTGAAGCTTTCTTT.

V is TRBV24-1 and J is TRBJ1-2, with 8 bases lining up with TRBD1. The CDR3 loop spans 14 amino acids. V trimming: 3 bases; J trimming: 8 bases; junction bases outside the gene matches: 7. CDR1 is KGHDR and CDR2 is SFDVKD in the germline V gene. CDR3 amino acids: CATSDLGQDRGYTF. In DNA form, the CDR3 reads TGTGCCACCAGTGATCTGGGACAGGACCGGGGCTACACCTTC.

The chain joins TRBV2 to TRBJ2-2; TRBD1 matches 8 bases. CDR3 length: 14 amino acids. V shed 6 bases and J 6 bases; nucleotides not matched to a gene: 6. Germline V gene data show CDR1 as SNHLY and CDR2 as FYNNEI. For the CDR3, the DNA is TGTGCCAGCAGCTCGGACAGGGAGGCCGGGGAGCTGTTTTTT. This gives the protein CASSSDREAGELFF.

The V gene is TRBV9, the J gene TRBJ2-3, with TRBD2 matching 13 bases. The CDR3 consists of 16 residues. The trim removed 4 bases at V and 6 bases at J, leaving 8 bases unmatched. Germline-derived CDR1 and CDR2 are SGDLS and YYNGEE. The CDR3 loop reads CASSLLAGGVVDTQYF. CDR3 nucleotides: TGTGCCAGCAGCCTACTAGCGGGAGGGGTGGTGGATACGCAGTATTTT.

The chain recombines TRBV30 with TRBJ2-4; D ambiguous. CDR1 is GTSNPN and CDR2 is SVGIG in the germline V gene (reference sequence). Trimming stripped 0 bases from V and 3 bases from J, with 6 bases between. CDR3 size: 13 residues. The CDR3 sequence: CAWSVGYKNIQYF. CDR3 nucleotides: TGTGCCTGGAGTGTCGGCTACAAAAACATTCAGTACTTC.

The gene calls are TRBV7-2 and TRBJ1-1, with 8 bases identical to TRBD1. This CDR3 is built from 14 residues. CDR1 and CDR2 (germline): SGHTA, FQGNSA. Losses at the gene ends were 5 bases for V and 4 bases for J; bases not matched to a gene: 6. The CDR3 DNA reads as TGTGCCAGCAGCGGGCAGGGGGCGGCCACTGAAGCTTTCTTT. Translated, it gives CASSGQGAATEAFF.

J is TRBJ2-3 and V is TRBV5-3, with 7 bases that match TRBD1. TRBV5-3 is an ORF, with its function uncertain. The CDR3 has 17 amino acids. J was trimmed by 5 bases and V by 4 bases; bases with no gene match: 16. In nucleotides, the CDR3 is TGTGCCAGAAGCCTTGGACTCCCTCAGGGGGTCATAGATACGCAGTATTTT. Its translation: CARSLGLPQGVIDTQYF.

This clone was recorded only once. The chain combines TRBV6-5 with TRBJ2-7; possibly TRBD2 for D (6 bases). With 6 bases removed from V and 4 bases from J, the gap between germline ends came to 13 bases. Germline CDR1 reads MNHEY; CDR2 reads SVGAGI. This CDR3 is 13 amino acids long. The CDR3 region has the DNA TGTGCCAGCAGACCGGGACTCTCATACGAGCAGTACTTC. It encodes CASRPGLSYEQYF.

This chain joins TRBV5-4 and TRBJ1-5; no firm D call. Germline V gene data show CDR1 as SGHNT and CDR2 as YYREEE (reference sequence). The V and J ends lost 1 base and 2 bases respectively, with 7 bases between them. The CDR3 loop spans 14 amino acids. CDR3 sequence: CASSLWEGNQPQHF. For the CDR3, the DNA is TGTGCCAGCAGCTTGTGGGAAGGCAATCAGCCCCAGCATTTT.

This clone has a handful of counts. V usage is TRBV4-1 and J usage is TRBJ2-5; D unclear. This CDR3 has 16 residues. Between the trimmed V and J ends, which lost 0 bases and 5 bases, there was a span of 16 bases. Germline assignment: CDR1 MGHRA and CDR2 YSYEKL. As DNA, the CDR3 is TGCGCCAGCAGCCAAGATCGCTCTCTTCCGGGCGAGACCCAGTACTTC. As protein: CASSQDRSLPGETQYF.

This chain connects TRBV20-1 to TRBJ2-2; D gene ambiguous. Germline V lookup: CDR1 DFQATT, CDR2 SNEGSKA (reference sequence). Trimming cost V 3 bases and J 1 base, with 12 bases left between them. The CDR3 totals 15 residues. In DNA form, the CDR3 reads TGCAGTGCTAGTAAAGGACCCCTGAACACCGGGGAGCTGTTTTTT. This encodes CSASKGPLNTGELFF.